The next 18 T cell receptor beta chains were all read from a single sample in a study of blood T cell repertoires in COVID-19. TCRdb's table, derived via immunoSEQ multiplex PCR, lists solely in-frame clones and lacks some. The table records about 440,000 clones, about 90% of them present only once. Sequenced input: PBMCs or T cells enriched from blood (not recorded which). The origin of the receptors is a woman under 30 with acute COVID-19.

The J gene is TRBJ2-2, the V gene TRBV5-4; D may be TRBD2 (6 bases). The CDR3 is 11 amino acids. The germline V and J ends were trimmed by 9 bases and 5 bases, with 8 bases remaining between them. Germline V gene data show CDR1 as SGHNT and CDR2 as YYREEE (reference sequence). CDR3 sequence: CATSGTGELFF. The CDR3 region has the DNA TGTGCCACGAGCGGGACCGGGGAGCTGTTTTTT.

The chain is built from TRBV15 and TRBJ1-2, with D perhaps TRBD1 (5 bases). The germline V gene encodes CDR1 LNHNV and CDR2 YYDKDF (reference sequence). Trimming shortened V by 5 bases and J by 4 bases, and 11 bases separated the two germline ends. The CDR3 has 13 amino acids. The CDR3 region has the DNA TGTGCCACCAGCCCGGGGGGGGGCTATGGCTACACCTTC. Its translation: CATSPGGGYGYTF.

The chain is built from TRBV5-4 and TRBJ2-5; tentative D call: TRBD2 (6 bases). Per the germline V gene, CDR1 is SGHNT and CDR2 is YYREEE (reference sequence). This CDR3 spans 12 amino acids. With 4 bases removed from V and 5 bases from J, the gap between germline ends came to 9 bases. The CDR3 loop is CASSIGGETQYF. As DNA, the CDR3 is TGTGCCAGCAGCATTGGGGGGGAGACCCAGTACTTC.

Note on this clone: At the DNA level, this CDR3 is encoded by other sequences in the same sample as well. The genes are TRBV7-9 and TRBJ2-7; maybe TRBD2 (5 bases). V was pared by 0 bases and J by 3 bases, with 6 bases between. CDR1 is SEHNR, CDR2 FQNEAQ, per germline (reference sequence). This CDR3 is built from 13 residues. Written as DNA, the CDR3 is TGTGCCAGCAGCTTAGCCGGACTCTACGAGCAGTACTTC. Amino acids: CASSLAGLYEQYF.

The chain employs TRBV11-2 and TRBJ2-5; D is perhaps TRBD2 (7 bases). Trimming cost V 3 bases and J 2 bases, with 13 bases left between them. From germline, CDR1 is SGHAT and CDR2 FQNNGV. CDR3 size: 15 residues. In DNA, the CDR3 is TGTGCCAGCAGCTTTCGGCGGGGGCTGCAAGAGACCCAGTACTTC. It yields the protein CASSFRRGLQETQYF. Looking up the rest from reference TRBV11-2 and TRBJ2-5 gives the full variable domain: EAGVAQSPRYKIIEKRQSVAFWCNPISGHATLYWYQQILGQGPKLLIQFQNNGVVDDSQLPKDRFSAERLKGVDSTLKIQPAKLEDSAVYLCASSFRRGLQETQYFGPGTRLLVL.

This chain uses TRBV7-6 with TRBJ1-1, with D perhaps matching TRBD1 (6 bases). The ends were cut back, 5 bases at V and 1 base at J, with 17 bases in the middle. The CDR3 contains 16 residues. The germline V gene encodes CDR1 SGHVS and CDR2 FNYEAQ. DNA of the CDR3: TGTGCCAGCAGCCCAAAAGGCGACAGGAAGAACACTGAAGCTTTCTTT. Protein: CASSPKGDRKNTEAFF.

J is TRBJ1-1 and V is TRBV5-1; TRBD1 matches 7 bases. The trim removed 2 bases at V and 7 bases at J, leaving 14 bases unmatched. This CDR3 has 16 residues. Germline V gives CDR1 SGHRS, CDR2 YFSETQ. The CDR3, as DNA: TGCGCCAGCAGCTTAAAGAGGGACAGTGCGGGTGATGAAGCTTTCTTT. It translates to CASSLKRDSAGDEAFF.

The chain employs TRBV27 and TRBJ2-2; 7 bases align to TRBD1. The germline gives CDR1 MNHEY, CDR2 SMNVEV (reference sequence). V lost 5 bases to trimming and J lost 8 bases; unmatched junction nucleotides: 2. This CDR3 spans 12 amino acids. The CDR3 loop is CASSRQGGELFF. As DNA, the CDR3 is TGTGCCAGCAGTCGACAGGGAGGGGAGCTGTTTTTT.

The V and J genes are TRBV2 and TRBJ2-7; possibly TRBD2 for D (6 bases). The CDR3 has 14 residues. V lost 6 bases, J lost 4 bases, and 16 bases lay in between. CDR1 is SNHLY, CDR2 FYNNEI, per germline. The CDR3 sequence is CASRDRDSEYEQYF. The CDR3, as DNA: TGTGCCAGCAGGGACCGGGACTCTGAATACGAGCAGTACTTC.

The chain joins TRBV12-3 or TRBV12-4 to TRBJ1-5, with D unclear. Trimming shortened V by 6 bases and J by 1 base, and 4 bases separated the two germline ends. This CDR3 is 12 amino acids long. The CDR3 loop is CASRESNQPQHF. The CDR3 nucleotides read TGTGCCAGCAGGGAGAGCAATCAGCCCCAGCATTTT.

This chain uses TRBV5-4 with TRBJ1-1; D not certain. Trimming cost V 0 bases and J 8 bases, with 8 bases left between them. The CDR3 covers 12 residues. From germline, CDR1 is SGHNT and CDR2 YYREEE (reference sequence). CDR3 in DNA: TGTGCCAGCAGCTTGGCGTCTCAGGAAGCTTTCTTT. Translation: CASSLASQEAFF.

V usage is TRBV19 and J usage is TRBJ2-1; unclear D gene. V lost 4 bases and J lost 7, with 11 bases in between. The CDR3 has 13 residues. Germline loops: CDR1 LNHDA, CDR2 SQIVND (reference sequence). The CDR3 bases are TGTGCCAGTAGTACTCTAAGGAGTAATGAGCAGTTCTTC. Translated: CASSTLRSNEQFF. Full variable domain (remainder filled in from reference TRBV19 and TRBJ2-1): DGGITQSPKYLFRKEGQNVTLSCEQNLNHDAMYWYRQDPGQGLRLIYYSQIVNDFQKGDIAEGYSVSREKKESFPLTVTSAQKNPTAFYLCASSTLRSNEQFFGPGTRLTVL.

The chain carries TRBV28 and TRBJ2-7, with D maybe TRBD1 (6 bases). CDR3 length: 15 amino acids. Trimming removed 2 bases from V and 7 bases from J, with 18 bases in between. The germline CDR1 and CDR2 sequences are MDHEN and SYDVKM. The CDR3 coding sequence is TGTGCCAGCAGTTTAGCAAAGCAGGGGACGGGGGAGCAGTACTTC. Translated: CASSLAKQGTGEQYF.

The CDR3 nucleotides are TGCAGTGCTAGTGATAACAGGGGGGTCATCTACGAGCAGTACTTC. Amino acids: CSASDNRGVIYEQYF. The gene calls are TRBV20-1 and TRBJ2-7; TRBD1 agrees at 8 bases. The ends lost 3 bases at V and 3 bases at J; junction bases unmatched: 10. Germline-derived CDR1 and CDR2 are DFQATT and SNEGSKA (reference sequence). This CDR3 has 15 residues.

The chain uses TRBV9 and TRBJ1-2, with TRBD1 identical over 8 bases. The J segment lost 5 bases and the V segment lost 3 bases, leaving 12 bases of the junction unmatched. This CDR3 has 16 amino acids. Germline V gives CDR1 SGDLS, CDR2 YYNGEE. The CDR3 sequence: CASSALQGAGSYGYTF. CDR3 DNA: TGTGCCAGCAGCGCCCTTCAGGGGGCAGGGTCTTATGGCTACACCTTC.

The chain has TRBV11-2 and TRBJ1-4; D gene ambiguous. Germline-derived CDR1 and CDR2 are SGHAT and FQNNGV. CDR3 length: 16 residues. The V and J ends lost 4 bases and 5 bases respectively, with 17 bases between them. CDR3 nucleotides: TGTGCCAGCAGCTGGTTCTACGCGGGTTCGAATGAAAAACTGTTTTTT. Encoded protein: CASSWFYAGSNEKLFF.

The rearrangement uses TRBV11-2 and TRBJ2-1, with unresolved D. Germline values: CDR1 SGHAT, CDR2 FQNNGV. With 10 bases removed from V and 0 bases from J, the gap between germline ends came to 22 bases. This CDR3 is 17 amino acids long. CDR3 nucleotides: TGTGCCACACACTCTAGAATGGCGGCAAGCTCCTACAATGAGCAGTTCTTC. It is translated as CATHSRMAASSYNEQFF.

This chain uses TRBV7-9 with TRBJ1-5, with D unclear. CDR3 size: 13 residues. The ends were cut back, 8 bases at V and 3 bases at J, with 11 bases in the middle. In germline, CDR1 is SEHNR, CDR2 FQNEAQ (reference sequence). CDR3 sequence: CASSPSSNQPQHF. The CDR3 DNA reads TGTGCCAGCTCTCCCTCCTCCAATCAGCCCCAGCATTTT.